This TCR beta chain was profiled in a study of human T cells and chemical hapten exposure. In the study overall: The sensitizing agent was 2% DPC, placed on around 2 cm by around 2 cm of upper inner arm skin. Variation in per-sample TCR yields came mainly from small pooled library volume differences. Overall study findings and caveats: The immune response of these alopecia patients might not match healthy individuals'.

Described time point: patch test 1, 2 weeks after DPC sensitization. The treatment denotes: therapeutic diphenylcyclopropenone sensitization with weekly scalp DPC. Germline assignment: CDR1 WSHSY and CDR2 SAAADI. The CDR3 totals 15 residues. The V gene lost 3 bases and the J gene lost 7 bases, with 13 bases spanning the gap. Individual cDNA molecules had unique molecular identifiers attached to them by the library. TCRdb analysed the RACE reads with MiXCR anew, one entry per CDR3 protein. The sample records tens of thousands of distinct CDR3 sequences, over 9.5% being singletons. This clonotype occurred many times. Its antigen is unknown.

Sequenced here: whole blood, sampled in connection with sensitization to the hapten diphenylcyclopropenone (DPC). This TCR derives from a man between 35 and 55 years old with alopecia areata. Some clones in this sample may be carry-over from other donors' samples. V gene TRBV10-2 combines with J gene TRBJ1-6; no clear D. CDR3 protein: CASSEFSSENSPLHF. In DNA, the CDR3 is TGCGCCAGCAGTGAATTTAGTTCGGAGAATTCACCCCTCCACTTT.